Below, 6 T cell receptor beta chains from the same sample are listed, as sequenced in a study of cytomegalovirus exposure and HLA in healthy donors. Amplification used 60 Vbeta primers and 13 Jbeta primers. Some clones are missing from TCRdb's copy, which holds only in-frame ones; the method was immunoSEQ multiplex PCR. The profile shows fewer than 140,000 clones, around 80% of them singletons. Sequenced sample: PBMCs. The receptors here all came from a woman in her 50s in good health and CMV-seropositive.

A word on this clone: Relative to the germline gene, one junction end is altered; a read error may explain this. The chain has TRBV18 and TRBJ1-3; 7 bases line up with TRBD1. Germline V gives CDR1 KGHSH, CDR2 LQKENI. This CDR3 has 15 residues. The CDR3 loop reads CASSSPGQSSIKRVF. In DNA form, the CDR3 reads TGTGCCAGCTCATCACCGGGACAGAGCTCAATAAAGCGTGTTTTT.

The J gene is TRBJ1-2, the V gene TRBV28; 7 bases are shared with TRBD1. The CDR3 consists of 18 residues. Germline CDR1 MDHEN, CDR2 SYDVKM. Losses at the gene ends were 1 base for V and 0 bases for J; bases not matched to a gene: 11. CDR3 nucleotide sequence: TGTGCCAGCAGTTTATACACCGGGACAGCCGGAGCTAACTATGGCTACACCTTC. Amino acids: CASSLYTGTAGANYGYTF.

This clone has more than one count but fewer than ten. The CDR3 nucleotides read TGTGCCAGCAGAAATATCTTAGGGACAGCCTACGAGCAGTACTTC. Its translation is CASRNILGTAYEQYF. The V and J genes are TRBV28 and TRBJ2-7; 7 positions match TRBD1. Germline V gene data show CDR1 as MDHEN and CDR2 as SYDVKM. Trimming at V came to 6 bases and at J to 2 bases, leaving 10 bases not matched to a gene. This CDR3 region has 15 residues.

This chain uses TRBV25-1 with TRBJ1-6; 8 bases align to TRBD1. The CDR3 has 15 residues. The germline V gene has CDR1 MGHDK and CDR2 SYGVNS. J was trimmed by 9 bases and V by 4 bases; bases with no gene match: 8. CDR3 in amino acids: CASSAGQGFGSPLHF. The CDR3, as DNA: TGTGCCAGCAGTGCCGGACAGGGTTTCGGTTCACCCCTCCACTTT.

In this sample, this clone turned up once. The V gene is TRBV9, the J gene TRBJ2-1, with TRBD2 matching 7 bases. The V and J ends lost 0 bases and 2 bases, in that order; junction bases with no gene match: 11. The CDR3 is 18 residues long. From germline, CDR1 is SGDLS and CDR2 YYNGEE. The CDR3 loop is CASSVVSVGSGPYNEQFF. CDR3 nucleotide sequence: TGTGCCAGCAGCGTAGTATCGGTGGGTAGCGGGCCCTACAATGAGCAGTTCTTC.

The rearrangement uses TRBV13 and TRBJ2-7; a possible D gene is TRBD2 (6 bases). The CDR3 spans 15 residues. Looked up from germline, CDR1 is PRHDT and CDR2 is FYEKMQ (reference sequence). V was trimmed by 5 bases and J by 7 bases, leaving 21 bases between them. The CDR3 DNA reads as TGTGCCAGCAGCCCTCAGGGTACGGGAGTAGGAGAGCAGTACTTC. It encodes CASSPQGTGVGEQYF. Supplemented by reference TRBV13 and TRBJ2-7, the full variable domain reads AAGVIQSPRHLIKEKRETATLKCYPIPRHDTVYWYQQGPGQDPQFLISFYEKMQSDKGSIPDRFSAQQFSDYHSELNMSSLELGDSALYFCASSPQGTGVGEQYFGPGTRLTVT.